The 20 T cell receptor beta chains reported below all come from one sample, sequenced in a study of T cell responses to AZD1222 COVID-19 vaccine. Measured with immunoSEQ multiplex PCR; TCRdb has only the in-frame clones, and not every one. Here the sample spans some 130,000 clones, roughly 90% being singletons. Sequencing used peripheral blood, obtained on day 0 of AZD1222 vaccination. The receptors were sampled from an adult in good health.

This chain links TRBV10-3 with TRBJ2-3, with 9 bases fitting TRBD1. This CDR3 region has 17 residues. The germline gives CDR1 ENHRY, CDR2 SYGVKD. Germline trimming cut 0 bases from V and 2 bases from J; bases unmatched to any gene: 6. The CDR3 is CAISESKGTGPTDTQYF. The CDR3 region has the DNA TGTGCCATCAGTGAGTCGAAAGGGACAGGGCCCACAGATACGCAGTATTTT.

This clone was recorded a few times. This rearrangement joins TRBV6-2 or TRBV6-3 to TRBJ1-1; weak D call: TRBD1 (6 bases). Trimming stripped 0 bases from V and 11 bases from J, with 16 bases between. Germline V gene data show CDR1 as MNHEY and CDR2 as SVGEGT. The CDR3 runs 14 residues. CDR3 amino acids: CASSYSAQGLTAFF. Written as DNA, the CDR3 is TGTGCCAGCAGTTACTCAGCACAGGGCTTGACGGCTTTCTTT.

CDR3 amino acids: CASSPLNQGTGSPLHF. DNA for the CDR3: TGTGCCAGCAGTCCACTCAATCAGGGGACGGGCTCACCCCTCCACTTT. V gene TRBV27 combines with J gene TRBJ1-6; maybe TRBD1 (6 bases). Per the germline V gene, CDR1 is MNHEY and CDR2 is SMNVEV (reference sequence). The V end lost 5 bases, the J end lost 10 bases, and 21 bases lay between the germline ends. The CDR3 sequence is 16 residues long.

V usage is TRBV6-5 and J usage is TRBJ1-1; D unresolved. Germline V gene lookup returns CDR1 MNHEY and CDR2 SVGAGI. Trimming pared 2 bases from V and 4 bases from J, leaving 8 bases between. The CDR3 is 13 amino acids. As DNA, the CDR3 is TGTGCCAGCAGTTACGGAGTCTCCACTGAAGCTTTCTTT. This codes for CASSYGVSTEAFF.

Concerning this clone: The same CDR3 also results from other DNA sequences found in this sample. The chain links TRBV5-4 to TRBJ2-3, with 10 positions matching TRBD2. The germline V gene encodes CDR1 SGHNT and CDR2 YYREEE (reference sequence). V shed 1 base, J shed 2 bases, and the junction held 1 base outside the gene matches. This CDR3 spans 15 amino acids. DNA of the CDR3: TGTGCCAGCAGCTTGACTAGCGGGACCACAGATACGCAGTATTTT. It specifies CASSLTSGTTDTQYF.

This clone was recorded only once. V and J are TRBV19 and TRBJ1-1, with a weak D call TRBD1 (5 bases). Trimming took 5 bases from V and 0 from J, leaving 13 bases between them. Germline lookup yields CDR1 LNHDA and CDR2 SQIVND (reference sequence). The CDR3 is 15 residues long. The CDR3 bases are TGTGCCAGTAGTCCCCCCGGGGCGATGAACACTGAAGCTTTCTTT. Protein sequence: CASSPPGAMNTEAFF. Combining the CDR3 with reference TRBV19 and TRBJ1-1 gives the whole variable domain DGGITQSPKYLFRKEGQNVTLSCEQNLNHDAMYWYRQDPGQGLRLIYYSQIVNDFQKGDIAEGYSVSREKKESFPLTVTSAQKNPTAFYLCASSPPGAMNTEAFFGQGTRLTVV.

This chain uses TRBV27 with TRBJ1-1; possibly TRBD1 for D (5 bases). V lost 4 bases, J lost 1 base, and 25 bases lay in between. The germline V gene has CDR1 MNHEY and CDR2 SMNVEV (reference sequence). The CDR3 contains 19 residues. The CDR3 here is CASSSGVDRGIRGNTEAFF. CDR3 DNA sequence: TGTGCCAGCAGTTCCGGGGTTGACAGAGGAATAAGGGGGAACACTGAAGCTTTCTTT.

The chain links TRBV7-2 to TRBJ1-2; 8 bases agree with TRBD1. CDR1 SGHTA and CDR2 FQGNSA come from the germline V gene. The ends lost 3 bases at V and 0 bases at J; junction bases unmatched: 6. The CDR3 is 16 residues long. CDR3 amino acids: CASSFPRGQANYGYTF. In DNA, the CDR3 is TGTGCCAGCAGCTTTCCCAGGGGGCAAGCTAACTATGGCTACACCTTC.

The chain links TRBV5-1 to TRBJ2-2; D remains ambiguous. Germline CDR1 reads SGHRS; CDR2 reads YFSETQ. Trimming removed 3 bases at V and 8 bases at J, with 8 bases between. The CDR3 runs 12 residues. The CDR3 nucleotides read TGCGCCAGCAGCTCCGGTTGGGGGGAGCTGTTTTTT. This encodes CASSSGWGELFF.

This chain joins TRBV4-1 and TRBJ2-2; unclear D gene. This CDR3 contains 12 residues. The ends were cut back, 2 bases at V and 4 bases at J, with 2 bases in the middle. The V gene's germline CDR1 is MGHRA and CDR2 YSYEKL. DNA for the CDR3: TGCGCCAGCAGCCAACCCACCGGGGAGCTGTTTTTT. It codes for CASSQPTGELFF.

This rearrangement joins TRBV20-1 to TRBJ1-2; D possibly corresponds to TRBD1 (5 bases). The ends were cut back, 3 bases at V and 6 bases at J, with 8 bases in the middle. Looked up from germline, CDR1 is DFQATT and CDR2 is SNEGSKA (reference sequence). CDR3 size: 11 residues. Written as DNA, the CDR3 is TGCAGTGCTAGGGCCAGGGATGGCTACACCTTC. Translation: CSARARDGYTF.

This chain uses TRBV5-5 with TRBJ2-5, with D hard to call. Germline CDR1 is SGHKS and CDR2 is YYEKEE (reference sequence). The V gene lost 6 bases and the J gene lost 3 bases, with 12 bases spanning the gap. The CDR3 runs 13 residues. The CDR3 bases are TGTGCCAGCACCCATTGGGGAAAAGAGACCCAGTACTTC. Amino acid sequence: CASTHWGKETQYF.

As DNA, the CDR3 is TGTGCCAGCAGCGCCACCGCAGGACCTGGAAACACCATATATTTT. Amino acid sequence: CASSATAGPGNTIYF. V is TRBV11-2 and J is TRBJ1-3; D is unclear. Germline CDR1 is SGHAT and CDR2 is FQNNGV. The CDR3 is 15 residues long. Trimming removed 5 bases at V and 2 bases at J, with 13 bases between.

The gene calls are TRBV30 and TRBJ1-1; D call uncertain. Germline-derived CDR1 and CDR2 are GTSNPN and SVGIG (reference sequence). The length of the CDR3 is 14 residues. The V end lost 3 bases, the J end lost 1 base, and 12 bases lay between the germline ends. In nucleotides, the CDR3 is TGTGCCTGGAGCCCGGGTCCACCGAACACTGAAGCTTTCTTT. Amino acid sequence: CAWSPGPPNTEAFF.

The chain joins TRBV7-9 to TRBJ2-1, with D perhaps matching TRBD1 (5 bases). V was shortened by 6 bases and J by 5 bases, with 17 bases between the two germline ends. Germline CDR1 reads SEHNR; CDR2 reads FQNEAQ (reference sequence). CDR3 length: 15 amino acids. For the CDR3, the DNA is TGTGCCAGCAGAGGGGATCTTAAACAGGACAATGAGCAGTTCTTC. This encodes CASRGDLKQDNEQFF.

The CDR3 reads CASSIAGSGNTIYF. CDR3 nucleotides: TGTGCCAGTAGTATAGCGGGTTCTGGAAACACCATATATTTT. The V call is TRBV19, the J call TRBJ1-3; D gene ambiguous. V was pared by 1 base and J by 1 base, with 5 bases between. This CDR3 is 14 amino acids long. Germline loops: CDR1 LNHDA, CDR2 SQIVND (reference sequence).

The chain links TRBV9 to TRBJ2-5; 7 nucleotides agree with TRBD1. V lost 2 bases to trimming and J lost 4 bases; unmatched junction nucleotides: 2. Looked up from germline, CDR1 is SGDLS and CDR2 is YYNGEE. This CDR3 has 13 residues. In nucleotides, the CDR3 is TGTGCCAGCAGCGTCAGACAGGGAGAGACCCAGTACTTC. Its translation: CASSVRQGETQYF.

This clone was seen only a few times. The chain has TRBV3-1 (or the pseudogene TRBV3-2) and TRBJ1-2; D call uncertain. CDR3 length: 12 residues. V lost 5 bases and J 0 bases, leaving 4 bases between the germline ends. CDR1 and CDR2 from the germline V gene are LGHDT and YNNKEL (reference sequence). CDR3 nucleotides: TGTGCCAGCAGCGGAACTAACTATGGCTACACCTTC. Encoded protein: CASSGTNYGYTF.

In its sample, this clone was seen once. The chain couples TRBV5-1 to TRBJ2-2; D possibly corresponds to TRBD2 (7 bases). The V end was cut by 1 base, the J end by 5 bases, with 12 bases between. The CDR3 consists of 15 residues. Germline CDR1 is SGHRS and CDR2 is YFSETQ. The CDR3 loop is CASSLRGAGTGELFF. DNA of the CDR3: TGCGCCAGCAGCTTGCGGGGGGCCGGAACCGGGGAGCTGTTTTTT.

The gene calls are TRBV7-2 and TRBJ1-2; TRBD1 matches at 7 bases. J gave up 4 bases and V 5 bases, and 7 bases lay outside the gene matches. From germline, CDR1 is SGHTA and CDR2 FQGNSA. The CDR3 covers 14 residues. CDR3: CASSTSGQTYGYTF. Here the CDR3 DNA reads TGTGCCAGCAGCACCTCGGGACAGACCTATGGCTACACCTTC.